This T cell receptor beta chain is from a study of T-cell memory formation after mild COVID-19. Overall study context: Across donors, TCR clusters were largely donor specific. Study-level results: Pre-infection memory contained some responding clones, which suggested that cross-reactive memory had joined. The study found balanced CD4/CD8 in clones contracting day 15 to 85 and a CD4+ lean in later expanders.

Between the trimmed V and J ends, which lost 3 bases and 0 bases, there was a span of 8 bases. The CDR3 extends over 13 amino acids. The germline CDR1 and CDR2 sequences are DFQATT and SNEGSKA (reference sequence). Regarding this clonotype: What it binds is not known.

Libraries for TCRalpha and TCRbeta carried sample barcodes and unique molecular identifiers via 5'RACE. TCRdb recomputed calls from the 5' RACE reads with MiXCR, one row per CDR3 protein. The table records about 110,000 distinct CDR3 sequences, 18% of them present only once. This sequence originates from a man between 18 and 35 years old who had mild COVID-19 (a few samples of this study predate the infection). Cell type and time point are not known. Sequencing was performed on PBMCs or a T cell subset sorted from them (not recorded which). The chain joins TRBV20-1 to TRBJ1-1, with D hard to call. This CDR3 is CSARNSLNTEAFF. The DNA of the CDR3 is TGCAGTGCTAGGAACAGTCTGAACACTGAAGCTTTCTTT.